The 31 T cell receptor beta chains in this list originate from one sample, sequenced in a study of identifying expanded T cells in peripheral blood. Only in-frame clones appear in the TCRdb table, and some are missing; sequencing was by immunoSEQ multiplex PCR. The table has around 120,000 clones, over 65% seen once. Sequencing was done on a sample of blood. The source is a person aged 18 to 70 in good health.

V and J are TRBV27 and TRBJ1-2, with TRBD1 as a possible D gene (5 bases). Trimming removed 6 bases from V and 4 bases from J, with 12 bases in between. Germline values: CDR1 MNHEY, CDR2 SMNVEV (reference sequence). The CDR3 runs 13 residues. The CDR3 loop reads CASRKGVPYGYTF. CDR3 bases: TGTGCCAGCAGAAAAGGGGTGCCCTATGGCTACACCTTC.

This chain links TRBV19 with TRBJ2-1; the D gene is possibly TRBD2 (7 bases). The CDR3 is made up of 16 amino acids. Per germline, CDR1 LNHDA and CDR2 SQIVND (reference sequence). Trimming took off 6 bases at V and 1 base at J, with 16 bases between the two ends. Written as DNA, the CDR3 is TGTGCCAGTAGCCCATGGAGGGGGGGATCCTACAATGAGCAGTTCTTC. Translated: CASSPWRGGSYNEQFF.

The chain uses TRBV4-1 and TRBJ2-5, with 8 bases aligning to TRBD1. Germline values: CDR1 MGHRA, CDR2 YSYEKL. The CDR3 spans 16 residues. V was clipped by 3 bases and J by 5 bases; unmatched bases: 11. The CDR3 nucleotides read TGCGCCAGCAGCCACTACGGACAGGGACGAAGGGAGACCCAGTACTTC. Translated: CASSHYGQGRRETQYF.

The chain links TRBV7-9 to TRBJ2-5, with D possibly being TRBD2 (6 bases). V was trimmed by 1 base and J by 7 bases, leaving 13 bases between them. Per the germline V gene, CDR1 is SEHNR and CDR2 is FQNEAQ (reference sequence). The CDR3 spans 14 residues. CDR3 residues: CASSLGAGGGTQYF. CDR3 DNA: TGTGCCAGCAGCTTAGGAGCGGGCGGAGGGACCCAGTACTTC.

The gene calls are TRBV6-5 and TRBJ1-1; D may be TRBD1 (5 bases). Germline values: CDR1 MNHEY, CDR2 SVGAGI. V lost 2 bases, J lost 10 bases, and 14 bases lay in between. The CDR3 is 13 residues long. The CDR3 is CASSYAGGLGAFF. The CDR3 bases are TGTGCCAGCAGTTACGCCGGGGGGTTGGGAGCTTTCTTT.

V and J are TRBV2 and TRBJ1-6; D gene unclear. Between the trimmed V and J ends, which lost 8 bases and 9 bases, there was a span of 20 bases. Germline CDR1 and CDR2: SNHLY and FYNNEI. CDR3 length: 15 residues. DNA for the CDR3: TGTGCCAGCCCCGAAGGGCCGGGGTTGTTTTCACCCCTCCACTTT. This gives the protein CASPEGPGLFSPLHF. Filled out from reference TRBV2 and TRBJ1-6, the complete variable domain reads EPEVTQTPSHQVTQMGQEVILRCVPISNHLYFYWYRQILGQKVEFLVSFYNNEISEKSEIFDDQFSVERPDGSNFTLKIRSTKLEDSAMYFCASPEGPGLFSPLHFGNGTRLTVT.

This sequence joins TRBV18 and TRBJ2-5; D possibly corresponds to TRBD2 (5 bases). V dropped 2 bases and J dropped 5 bases, with 15 bases sitting between them. The CDR3 runs 15 residues. CDR1 is KGHSH, CDR2 LQKENI, per germline. For the CDR3, the DNA is TGTGCCAGCTCACCATTTCGGGGTGATGGGGAGACCCAGTACTTC. Its protein is CASSPFRGDGETQYF.

This clone occurred a few times. The chain employs TRBV11-2 and TRBJ2-1; no clear D. V dropped 5 bases and J dropped 4 bases, with 12 bases sitting between them. CDR1 and CDR2 from the germline V gene are SGHAT and FQNNGV. The CDR3 totals 14 residues. Here the CDR3 reads CASSPRPVYNEQFF. Written as DNA, the CDR3 is TGTGCCAGCAGCCCCCGGCCGGTTTACAATGAGCAGTTCTTC.

Written as DNA, the CDR3 is TGTGCCAGCAGGGGAGCCGGGGAACAGCCCCAGCATTTT. Encoded protein: CASRGAGEQPQHF. V usage is TRBV2 and J usage is TRBJ1-5; D is ambiguous. The germline V gene has CDR1 SNHLY and CDR2 FYNNEI. CDR3 length equals 13 residues. V was cut by 6 bases and J by 7 bases, with 13 bases left in between.

The CDR3 region is CASRGGGPLTYNEQFF. The CDR3 coding sequence is TGCGCCAGCAGAGGCGGGGGCCCCCTCACCTACAATGAGCAGTTCTTC. This rearrangement joins TRBV10-2 to TRBJ2-1; the D gene is possibly TRBD2 (7 bases). CDR1 WSHSY and CDR2 SAAADI come from the germline V gene. CDR3 length equals 16 residues. The V end was cut by 6 bases, the J end by 2 bases, with 17 bases between.

CDR3 in amino acids: CAWTPGTTEAFF. CDR3 in DNA: TGTGCCTGGACCCCAGGGACGACTGAAGCTTTCTTT. The rearrangement links TRBV30 to TRBJ1-1, with D possibly matching TRBD1 (5 bases). Germline V gene lookup returns CDR1 GTSNPN and CDR2 SVGIG (reference sequence). The CDR3 consists of 12 residues. With 4 bases removed from V and 5 bases from J, the gap between germline ends came to 11 bases.

V and J are TRBV5-1 and TRBJ1-4; maybe TRBD1 (6 bases). The V and J ends lost 1 base and 6 bases respectively, with 13 bases between them. The CDR3 totals 15 residues. From germline, CDR1 is SGHRS and CDR2 YFSETQ. DNA of the CDR3: TGCGCCAGCAGCTTGCAGGGGCGTTTGGATGAAAAACTGTTTTTT. Its translation is CASSLQGRLDEKLFF.

V is TRBV7-9 and J is TRBJ2-1; a possible D gene is TRBD1 (6 bases). In germline, CDR1 is SEHNR, CDR2 FQNEAQ (reference sequence). The V end was cut by 1 base, the J end by 4 bases, with 11 bases between. The CDR3 is 15 amino acids. This chain's CDR3 is CASSLGRTVYNEQFF. The DNA for the CDR3 is TGTGCCAGCAGCTTAGGCAGGACAGTTTACAATGAGCAGTTCTTC.

This clone was counted once. The chain carries TRBV5-1 and TRBJ1-6; 8 bases match TRBD1. The CDR3 has 15 amino acids. Trimming removed 4 bases from V and 9 bases from J; junction bases left unmatched: 9. Germline loops: CDR1 SGHRS, CDR2 YFSETQ. CDR3 nucleotide sequence: TGCGCCAGCAGCCAACAGACAGGGGTGGGTTCACCCCTCCACTTT. It yields the protein CASSQQTGVGSPLHF.

V and J are TRBV6-1 and TRBJ2-1, with TRBD2 matching 14 bases. J gave up 8 bases and V 0 bases, and 6 bases lay outside the gene matches. Germline lookup yields CDR1 MNHNS and CDR2 SASEGT. The CDR3 loop spans 17 amino acids. CDR3 nucleotide sequence: TGTGCCAGCAGTGAAGCCCTGACTAGCGGGGGGGATGATGAGCAGTTCTTC. Its protein product is CASSEALTSGGDDEQFF.

The V gene is TRBV10-2, the J gene TRBJ1-3, with TRBD1 matching 11 bases. Germline V gene data show CDR1 as WSHSY and CDR2 as SAAADI. This CDR3 is built from 14 residues. With V trimmed by 9 bases and J by 0 bases, 1 base remained unmatched. CDR3 loop: CASGQGASGNTIYF. For the CDR3, the DNA is TGCGCCAGTGGACAGGGGGCCTCTGGAAACACCATATATTTT.

This clone was observed a single time. Sequence at one end of the junction differs from germline and may be a read error. The chain combines TRBV5-1 with TRBJ1-2; 7 bases line up with TRBD1. Germline CDR1 SGHRS, CDR2 YFSETQ. The CDR3 length is 13 residues. In DNA form, the CDR3 reads TGCGCCAGCAGCCCATGGGAGACGGGACAGTTCAGCTTC. This translates into CASSPWETGQFSF. Looking up the rest from reference TRBV5-1 and TRBJ1-2 gives the full variable domain: KAGVTQTPRYLIKTRGQQVTLSCSPISGHRSVSWYQQTPGQGLQFLFEYFSETQRNKGNFPGRFSGRQFSNSRSEMNVSTLELGDSALYLCASSPWETGQFSFGSGTRLTVV.

The chain employs TRBV6-5 and TRBJ1-6; D may be TRBD1 (6 bases). Trimming removed 5 bases from V and 7 bases from J, with 15 bases in between. This CDR3 is 15 amino acids long. In germline, CDR1 is MNHEY, CDR2 SVGAGI. CDR3 region: CASSIQGSGNSPLHF. In DNA form, the CDR3 reads TGTGCCAGCAGTATCCAGGGGTCTGGGAATTCACCCCTCCACTTT.

The V gene is TRBV5-4, the J gene TRBJ1-2; TRBD1 agrees at 7 bases. CDR3 size: 12 residues. With 2 bases clipped from V and 8 bases from J, the junction kept 3 bases outside the gene matches. In germline, CDR1 is SGHNT, CDR2 YYREEE (reference sequence). The CDR3 spells CASSFDRVGYTF. The DNA of the CDR3 is TGTGCCAGCAGCTTCGACAGGGTCGGCTACACCTTC.

The chain has TRBV2 and TRBJ1-2; D gene uncertain. Germline CDR1 SNHLY, CDR2 FYNNEI. Trimming pared 4 bases from V and 7 bases from J, leaving 19 bases between. This CDR3 spans 15 amino acids. In nucleotides, the CDR3 is TGTGCCAGCAGTGGCATCCAGGAGGAGTTGAGTGGCTACACCTTC. Its protein product is CASSGIQEELSGYTF.

The table lists this clone with a count of one. This sequence joins TRBV12-5 and TRBJ1-5; the D gene is possibly TRBD1 (5 bases). This CDR3 is 15 amino acids long. V was cut by 2 bases and J by 0 bases, with 8 bases left in between. Germline V gene sequence: CDR1 LGHNT, CDR2 FRNRAP. The CDR3 is CASGLFRASNQPQHF. Written as DNA, the CDR3 is TGTGCTAGTGGTTTGTTCAGGGCTAGCAATCAGCCCCAGCATTTT.

This chain uses TRBV27 with TRBJ2-7; D ambiguous. Germline V lookup: CDR1 MNHEY, CDR2 SMNVEV (reference sequence). The CDR3 spans 17 residues. The germline V and J ends were trimmed by 5 bases and 3 bases, with 23 bases remaining between them. The CDR3, as DNA: TGTGCCAGCAGTACTTTCCAATTACTGGGCGAAATCTACGAGCAGTACTTC. Encoded protein: CASSTFQLLGEIYEQYF.

The V call is TRBV6-6, the J call TRBJ2-5, with D perhaps TRBD1 (6 bases). V was pared by 5 bases and J by 4 bases, with 11 bases between. The CDR3 spans 13 residues. Germline V gene sequence: CDR1 MNHNY, CDR2 SVGAGI (reference sequence). CDR3 protein: CASSGGLGETQYF. In nucleotides, the CDR3 is TGTGCCAGCAGTGGGGGCCTCGGAGAGACCCAGTACTTC.

The chain joins TRBV14 to TRBJ1-2; TRBD1 might be the D (6 bases). Germline CDR1 is SGHDN and CDR2 is FVKESK. The CDR3 runs to 14 residues. The germline V and J ends were trimmed by 1 base and 8 bases, with 14 bases remaining between them. The CDR3 DNA follows: TGTGCCAGCAGCCAAGTTGGGCAGGGGTTAGGCTACACCTTC. Its protein product is CASSQVGQGLGYTF. The variable domain in full, completed from reference TRBV14 and TRBJ1-2, reads EAGVTQFPSHSVIEKGQTVTLRCDPISGHDNLYWYRRVMGKEIKFLLHFVKESKQDESGMPNNRFLAERTGGTYSTLKVQPAELEDSGVYFCASSQVGQGLGYTFGSGTRLTVV.

The chain links TRBV9 to TRBJ1-2; tentative D call: TRBD1 (5 bases). This CDR3 is 14 amino acids long. V was trimmed by 5 bases and J by 4 bases, leaving 15 bases between them. The germline gives CDR1 SGDLS, CDR2 YYNGEE. The CDR3 here is CASRTSGTRYGYTF. DNA of the CDR3: TGTGCCAGCAGGACCTCGGGGACCCGCTATGGCTACACCTTC.

The chain couples TRBV4-3 to TRBJ1-6, with D perhaps matching TRBD1 (5 bases). V was trimmed by 0 bases and J by 7 bases, leaving 13 bases between them. The CDR3 loop spans 16 amino acids. Germline CDR1 reads LGHNA; CDR2 reads YSLEER. CDR3 sequence (DNA): TGCGCCAGCAGCCAAGATTGGGGCGCGCCGAATTCACCCCTCCACTTT. Amino acids: CASSQDWGAPNSPLHF.

J is TRBJ1-2 and V is TRBV5-1; tentative D call: TRBD1 (5 bases). The germline V gene encodes CDR1 SGHRS and CDR2 YFSETQ. The CDR3 contains 13 residues. Trimming removed 4 bases from V and 3 bases from J, with 10 bases in between. The CDR3 loop reads CASSLDNYYGYTF. Here the CDR3 DNA reads TGCGCCAGCAGCCTGGACAACTACTATGGCTACACCTTC.

This sequence joins TRBV27 and TRBJ1-1; TRBD1 might be the D (6 bases). Trimming pared 2 bases from V and 3 bases from J, leaving 16 bases between. The CDR3 runs 16 residues. Germline assignment: CDR1 MNHEY and CDR2 SMNVEV (reference sequence). CDR3 region: CASSLLAVQGDTEAFF. CDR3 DNA sequence: TGTGCCAGCAGTTTACTTGCGGTACAGGGAGACACTGAAGCTTTCTTT.

The chain is built from TRBV6-5 and TRBJ1-4; 9 positions agree with TRBD1. The ends lost 6 bases at V and 7 bases at J; junction bases unmatched: 6. This CDR3 spans 14 amino acids. The germline gives CDR1 MNHEY, CDR2 SVGAGI. This chain's CDR3 is CASSSGQGFEKLFF. CDR3 DNA sequence: TGTGCCAGCAGCTCCGGACAGGGGTTTGAAAAACTGTTTTTT.

The genes are TRBV30 and TRBJ1-2, with 9 positions matching TRBD1. CDR3 length: 15 amino acids. Looked up from germline, CDR1 is GTSNPN and CDR2 is SVGIG (reference sequence). CDR3 residues: CANRDRVGINYGYTF. The CDR3 nucleotides are TGTGCTAACCGGGACAGGGTAGGGATTAACTATGGCTACACCTTC.

This chain joins TRBV29-1 and TRBJ2-2; no definite D call. Germline V CDR1 and CDR2: SQVTM, ANQGSEA. Between the trimmed V and J ends, which lost 1 base and 0 bases, there was a span of 0 bases. This CDR3 contains 12 residues. As DNA, the CDR3 is TGCAGCGTTGAAGCGAACACCGGGGAGCTGTTTTTT. It specifies CSVEANTGELFF.